These T cell receptor beta chains were read from a single sample in a study of blood T cell repertoires in COVID-19. Data came from immunoSEQ multiplex PCR; TCRdb stores just in-frame clones and leaves some out. The sample includes fewer than 250,000 clones, about 80% of them seen just once. Sequenced input: peripheral blood. These TCRs come from a woman aged 60-75 years with COVID-19, enrolled during active disease. Both conserved end residues are part of each CDR3. A D gene is named only where the DNA matches it firmly. Size tells how often a clone was seen (once, few, many) or the class of an expanded clone, and some rows leave it out.

d_call clone_size j_call v_call cdr3_aa cdr3_nt
NA NA TRBJ1-2 TRBV7-6 CASSLATVGYGYTF TGTGCCAGCAGCTTAGCGACAGTTGGCTATGGCTACACCTTC
NA NA TRBJ2-3 TRBV30 CAWSVGPGAGTDTQYF TGTGCCTGGAGTGTAGGTCCAGGGGCGGGCACAGATACGCAGTATTTT
TRBD2 NA TRBJ2-1 TRBV24-1 CATSDRTSGRGGSYNEQFF TGTGCCACCAGTGACCGGACTAGCGGGAGAGGTGGCTCCTACAATGAGCAGTTCTTC
TRBD2 NA TRBJ2-7 TRBV11-1 CASSLAAGWSGRAYEQYF TGTGCCAGCAGCTTAGCGGCGGGTTGGAGCGGGAGGGCCTACGAGCAGTACTTC
TRBD2 few TRBJ2-4 TRBV7-2 CASSFSGTPAKNIQYF TGTGCCAGCAGCTTTAGCGGGACCCCAGCCAAAAACATTCAGTACTTC
TRBD1 NA TRBJ1-1 TRBV5-1 CASSPGQGRMNTEAFF TGCGCCAGCAGCCCTGGACAGGGGAGAATGAACACTGAAGCTTTCTTT
NA NA TRBJ1-1 TRBV16 CASSQTSAPRDFF TGTGCCAGCAGCCAAACCAGCGCACCACGGGATTTCTTT
TRBD1 NA TRBJ2-7 TRBV28 CASSSQGDEQYF TGTGCCAGCAGTTCCCAGGGGGACGAGCAGTACTTC
NA NA TRBJ2-5 TRBV15 CATSLAAGTQYF TGTGCCACCAGCCTTGCTGCGGGGACCCAGTACTTC
TRBD2 NA TRBJ2-3 TRBV15 CATSREVRLAAADTQYF TGTGCCACCAGCAGAGAAGTGCGACTAGCGGCAGCAGATACGCAGTATTTT
TRBD2 NA TRBJ2-3 TRBV25-1 CASSEGGGRTTDTQYF TGTGCCAGCAGTGAAGGGGGCGGGAGGACCACAGATACGCAGTATTTT
TRBD1 NA TRBJ2-6 TRBV6-5 CASRGQGSGANVLTF TGTGCCAGCAGAGGACAGGGCTCTGGGGCCAACGTCCTGACTTTC
TRBD1 NA TRBJ2-3 TRBV11-3 CASSPRTGGTDTQYF TGTGCCAGCAGCCCGCGGACAGGGGGAACAGATACGCAGTATTTT
TRBD1 NA TRBJ2-5 TRBV18 CASSPPDRVETQYF TGTGCCAGCTCACCACCCGACAGGGTAGAGACCCAGTACTTC
NA NA TRBJ1-1 TRBV4-1 CASSHPVRVGTEAFF TGCGCCAGCAGCCACCCGGTACGGGTAGGCACTGAAGCTTTCTTT
NA NA TRBJ1-1 TRBV5-5 CASSLAGNTEAFF TGTGCCAGCAGCTTGGCGGGAAACACTGAAGCTTTCTTT
TRBD2 NA TRBJ2-4 TRBV7-2 CASSLYRNSGGPAKNIQYF TGTGCCAGCAGCTTATACCGTAATAGCGGGGGGCCAGCCAAAAACATTCAGTACTTC
NA NA TRBJ1-1 TRBV3-1/TRBV3-2 CASSQGAHRDAFF TGTGCCAGCAGCCAAGGGGCCCACAGGGACGCTTTCTTT
NA NA TRBJ1-6 TRBV4-3 CASSQDLVRGSPLHF TGCGCCAGCAGCCAAGATCTAGTACGCGGCTCACCCCTCCACTTT
TRBD1 NA TRBJ1-5 TRBV5-1 CASSPGQGVGPQHF TGCGCCAGCAGCCCCGGACAGGGGGTAGGGCCCCAGCATTTT
NA once TRBJ2-7 TRBV28 CASSFGPSYEQYF TGTGCCAGCAGTTTTGGCCCCTCCTACGAGCAGTACTTC
NA NA TRBJ1-1 TRBV28 CASRSPGFGNTEAFF TGTGCCAGCAGATCCCCGGGATTTGGGAACACTGAAGCTTTCTTT
TRBD2 NA TRBJ2-3 TRBV27 CASSPLEASGGNGDTQYF TGTGCCAGCAGCCCCCTAGAGGCTAGCGGGGGCAACGGAGATACGCAGTATTTT
TRBD1 NA TRBJ1-2 TRBV9 CASSAFDRVGSYGYTF TGTGCCAGCAGCGCTTTTGACAGGGTAGGATCCTACGGCTACACCTTC
TRBD1 NA TRBJ1-6 TRBV2 CASTTSTGARNSPLHF TGTGCCAGCACGACCTCCACAGGGGCGCGCAATTCACCCCTCCACTTT
TRBD1 NA TRBJ1-6 TRBV7-9 CASSWGEGASSYNSPLHF TGTGCCAGCAGCTGGGGTGAGGGGGCCAGCTCCTATAATTCACCCCTCCACTTT
NA NA TRBJ1-3 TRBV7-2 CASSLVSGNTIYF TGTGCCAGCAGCTTAGTCTCGGGAAACACCATATATTTT
TRBD2 NA TRBJ2-7 TRBV27 CASSQKKLAGVVDEQYF TGTGCCAGCAGTCAAAAGAAACTAGCGGGAGTTGTCGACGAGCAGTACTTC
TRBD2 NA TRBJ2-5 TRBV24-1 CATSEFTSGGQETQYF TGTGCCACCAGTGAATTCACTAGCGGGGGCCAAGAGACCCAGTACTTC
NA NA TRBJ2-3 TRBV6-1 CASSEGTRGRTDTQYF TGTGCCAGCAGTGAAGGCACGCGGGGACGCACAGATACGCAGTATTTT
TRBD2 NA TRBJ2-2 TRBV7-2 CASSFSAGPTGELFF TGTGCCAGCAGCTTCTCAGCGGGACCCACCGGGGAGCTGTTTTTT
TRBD1 NA TRBJ2-1 TRBV19 CASSILQGDEQFF TGTGCCAGTAGTATTCTTCAGGGGGACGAGCAGTTCTTC
TRBD2 NA TRBJ2-7 TRBV2 CASSDYGGVIYEQYF TGTGCCAGCAGTGACTATGGGGGGGTTATCTACGAGCAGTACTTC
TRBD2 NA TRBJ2-1 TRBV5-4 CASSHGGVNNEQFF TGTGCCAGCAGCCATGGGGGGGTTAACAATGAGCAGTTCTTC
TRBD1 NA TRBJ2-3 TRBV3-1/TRBV3-2 CASSQGTGVTDTQYF TGTGCCAGCAGCCAAGGGACAGGGGTCACAGATACGCAGTATTTT
NA few TRBJ1-2 TRBV5-1 CASSPGEQGHRTRQRKNYGYTF TGCGCCAGCAGCCCTGGGGAACAGGGACACCGAACTCGACAAAGAAAAAACTATGGCTACACCTTC
TRBD1 few TRBJ2-7 TRBV4-1 CASSQSGTGLTQQYF TGCGCCAGCAGCCAATCCGGGACAGGGCTTACCCAGCAGTACTTC
NA NA TRBJ1-3 TRBV7-2 CASSLGRAGQGNTIYF TGTGCCAGCAGCTTAGGCCGGGCGGGCCAGGGAAACACCATATATTTT
NA NA TRBJ2-2 TRBV6-4 CASSDWGAGELFF TGTGCCAGCAGTGATTGGGGGGCCGGGGAGCTGTTTTTT
NA NA TRBJ2-2 TRBV6-5 CASSLTRSNTGELFF TGTGCCAGCAGTTTAACTAGGTCGAACACCGGGGAGCTGTTTTTT
TRBD1 NA TRBJ1-2 TRBV2 CASSEAGDRGYTF TGTGCCAGCAGTGAAGCGGGGGACAGAGGCTACACCTTC
TRBD2 NA TRBJ2-5 TRBV4-2 CASSQNLATGGGQETQYF TGTGCCAGCAGCCAAAATTTAGCCACTGGCGGGGGGCAAGAGACCCAGTACTTC
NA NA TRBJ1-1 TRBV7-3 CASSLQGSDTEAFF TGTGCCAGCAGCTTACAGGGTTCTGACACTGAAGCTTTCTTT
NA NA TRBJ2-1 TRBV6-2/TRBV6-3 CASSYESSVLRLSNEQFF TGTGCCAGCAGTTACGAGTCTAGTGTGTTGAGGCTTTCGAATGAGCAGTTCTTC
TRBD2 NA TRBJ2-1 TRBV9 CASSSRGLAGSYTSYNEQFF TGTGCCAGCAGCTCGCGGGGACTAGCGGGATCCTACACATCCTACAATGAGCAGTTCTTC